The 24 T cell receptor beta chains in this list originate from one sample, sequenced in a study of cytomegalovirus exposure and HLA in healthy donors (dated by TCRdb to about 2017). The protocol used for the library was the immunoSEQ multiplex PCR assay. The table was pulled from immuneACCESS by TCRdb, which kept in-frame rearrangements only. Such tables lose some clones; where checked, under half of the loss comes from unresolved V genes, and the rest has no known cause. The sample profile shows 82,000 or so clones; 90% to 95% of them were found once. The ten largest clones take up about 0.68% of the sample. Sequenced sample: PBMCs. Every receptor here comes from a man between 18 and 29 years old in good health and CMV-seronegative.

As to this clone: One end of the junction fails to match germline, which may point to a read error. This chain joins TRBV7-7 and TRBJ1-4; 8 bases fit TRBD1. Germline values: CDR1 SSHAT, CDR2 FNYEAQ (reference sequence). CDR3 length: 13 residues. The CDR3 coding sequence is TGTGCTAGCAGTCTAGCAGGGGGCGAAAAACTGTTTTTT. As protein: CASSLAGGEKLFF.

The chain links TRBV2 to TRBJ1-2; perhaps TRBD1 as D (6 bases). The CDR3 contains 16 residues. Germline CDR1 SNHLY, CDR2 FYNNEI. V lost 5 bases, J lost 0 bases, and 16 bases lay in between. The CDR3 spells CASSTLLKGANYGYTF. The DNA for the CDR3 is TGTGCCAGCAGTACCCTTTTAAAGGGGGCTAACTATGGCTACACCTTC.

The CDR3 is CASSFPPRNQPQHF. In DNA form, the CDR3 reads TGCGCCAGCAGCTTCCCACCTAGGAATCAGCCCCAGCATTTT. The chain uses TRBV5-1 and TRBJ1-5; no definite D call. The germline gives CDR1 SGHRS, CDR2 YFSETQ. V gave up 2 bases and J gave up 4 bases, with 10 bases separating them. The CDR3 runs to 14 residues.

This clone was counted only a few times. The chain is built from TRBV6-4 and TRBJ2-1; TRBD2 might be the D (5 bases). V lost 3 bases and J lost 6, with 9 bases in between. Germline-derived CDR1 and CDR2 are MRHNA and SNTAGT. The CDR3 spans 13 residues. CDR3 in DNA: TGTGCCAGCAGTGAGGGAGAGAGCAATGAGCAGTTCTTC. Translated, it gives CASSEGESNEQFF.

The gene calls are TRBV6-4 and TRBJ2-1; 11 bases agree with TRBD2. CDR1 and CDR2 (germline): MRHNA, SNTAGT. CDR3 size: 16 residues. V was pared by 0 bases and J by 2 bases, with 0 bases of the junction left unmatched. The CDR3 here is CASSDSTSGTYNEQFF. The CDR3 nucleotides are TGTGCCAGCAGTGACTCGACTAGCGGGACCTACAATGAGCAGTTCTTC.

V usage is TRBV14 and J usage is TRBJ2-1; 10 positions match TRBD2. CDR1 SGHDN and CDR2 FVKESK come from the germline V gene. J lost 6 bases, V lost 1 base, and 6 bases had no gene match. CDR3 length: 16 residues. As DNA, the CDR3 is TGTGCCAGCAGCCAAGCCAGCGGGGGGGCGAGCAATGAGCAGTTCTTC. Its translation is CASSQASGGASNEQFF.

This rearrangement joins TRBV7-3 to TRBJ2-3; D gene unclear. Germline CDR1 and CDR2: SGHTA and FQGTGA. This CDR3 comprises 12 residues. The V end was cut by 3 bases, the J end by 4 bases, with 5 bases between. The CDR3 nucleotides are TGTGCCAGCAGCTTGTCCTCAGATACGCAGTATTTT. Amino acids: CASSLSSDTQYF.

This rearrangement joins TRBV11-3 to TRBJ2-3, with TRBD2 identical over 12 bases. The CDR3 sequence is 17 residues long. J gave up 3 bases and V 0 bases, and 4 bases lay outside the gene matches. Germline V gene lookup returns CDR1 SGHNT and CDR2 YENEEA. CDR3 DNA: TGTGCCAGCAGCTTAGAGACTAGCGGGAGATTAACAGATACGCAGTATTTT. It specifies CASSLETSGRLTDTQYF.

The chain couples TRBV10-3 to TRBJ1-4, with 7 bases lining up with TRBD1. Trimming at V came to 6 bases and at J to 8 bases, leaving 6 bases not matched to a gene. The germline CDR1 and CDR2 sequences are ENHRY and SYGVKD. The CDR3 is made up of 13 amino acids. In DNA form, the CDR3 reads TGTGCCATCAGAGACCGGGACAGCGAAAAACTGTTTTTT. It codes for CAIRDRDSEKLFF.

The gene calls are TRBV6-1 and TRBJ1-1; unclear D gene. Germline V lookup: CDR1 MNHNS, CDR2 SASEGT. CDR3 size: 13 residues. The V gene lost 10 bases and the J gene lost 0 bases, with 12 bases spanning the gap. The CDR3 loop is CATLSGLNTEAFF. DNA of the CDR3: TGTGCCACCCTGAGCGGGTTGAACACTGAAGCTTTCTTT.

The chain couples TRBV2 to TRBJ2-7, with D perhaps TRBD1 (5 bases). V shed 8 bases and J shed 3 bases, with 14 bases lying between them. The germline CDR1 and CDR2 sequences are SNHLY and FYNNEI. The CDR3 has 13 residues. CDR3 in DNA: TGTGCCAGCGGGCCTCGGACAAGCTACGAGCAGTACTTC. This codes for CASGPRTSYEQYF.

The chain has TRBV28 and TRBJ2-1, with D perhaps TRBD1 (5 bases). V lost 3 bases and J lost 8, with 29 bases in between. Per germline, CDR1 MDHEN and CDR2 SYDVKM. The CDR3 loop spans 19 amino acids. The CDR3 DNA sequence: TGTGCCAGCAGTTTCGCACTAAGGGGTATGCTTCCCTCCGCTCATGAGCAGTTCTTC. This gives the protein CASSFALRGMLPSAHEQFF.

The CDR3 sequence is CASSFTSGALKETQYF. CDR3 DNA sequence: TGTGCCAGCAGCTTCACTAGCGGGGCGCTTAAGGAGACCCAGTACTTC. The chain links TRBV7-8 to TRBJ2-5; 10 bases line up with TRBD2. The ends lost 3 bases at V and 5 bases at J; junction bases unmatched: 9. Germline V gene lookup returns CDR1 SGHVS and CDR2 FQNEAQ. The CDR3 sequence is 16 residues long.

The V call is TRBV5-1, the J call TRBJ2-5; D may be TRBD1 (5 bases). The CDR3 contains 14 residues. Trimming took off 0 bases at V and 2 bases at J, with 8 bases between the two ends. In germline, CDR1 is SGHRS, CDR2 YFSETQ. The CDR3 loop reads CASSLGQNQETQYF. The DNA of the CDR3 is TGCGCCAGCAGCTTGGGACAGAATCAAGAGACCCAGTACTTC.

The chain carries TRBV5-1 and TRBJ2-5; 8 bases fit TRBD2. CDR1 and CDR2 (germline): SGHRS, YFSETQ. J was trimmed by 5 bases and V by 5 bases; bases with no gene match: 5. The CDR3 spans 13 residues. The CDR3 DNA follows: TGCGCCAGCAGATTAGCGGGACGGGAGACCCAGTACTTC. Translated: CASRLAGRETQYF. Filled out from reference TRBV5-1 and TRBJ2-5, the complete variable domain reads KAGVTQTPRYLIKTRGQQVTLSCSPISGHRSVSWYQQTPGQGLQFLFEYFSETQRNKGNFPGRFSGRQFSNSRSEMNVSTLELGDSALYLCASRLAGRETQYFGPGTRLLVL.

The rearrangement uses TRBV28 and TRBJ2-5; 9 bases fit TRBD1. CDR1 is MDHEN and CDR2 is SYDVKM in the germline V gene. The J segment lost 4 bases and the V segment lost 5 bases, leaving 5 bases of the junction unmatched. The CDR3 is made up of 14 amino acids. As DNA, the CDR3 is TGTGCCAGCAGTCCCGGGACAGGGCTAGAGACCCAGTACTTC. It codes for CASSPGTGLETQYF.

The rearrangement joins TRBV6-6 to TRBJ1-2; 9 bases match TRBD1. CDR1 is MNHNY, CDR2 SVGAGI, per germline (reference sequence). The CDR3 has 13 residues. J gave up 3 bases and V 10 bases, and 6 bases lay outside the gene matches. The CDR3 region has the DNA TGTGCCACATTCACAGGGGGCGACTATGGCTACACCTTC. Amino acids: CATFTGGDYGYTF.

V gene TRBV7-2 combines with J gene TRBJ1-1; D perhaps matches TRBD1 (6 bases). Between the trimmed V and J ends, which lost 6 bases and 4 bases, there was a span of 12 bases. CDR3 length equals 13 residues. Germline V CDR1 and CDR2: SGHTA, FQGNSA. CDR3 DNA: TGTGCCAGCAGTCCTCAGGGGATCACTGAAGCTTTCTTT. Residues: CASSPQGITEAFF. Using reference TRBV7-2 and TRBJ1-1 for the parts outside the CDR3, the full variable domain is GAGVSQSPSNKVTEKGKDVELRCDPISGHTALYWYRQSLGQGLEFLIYFQGNSAPDKSGLPSDRFSAERTGGSVSTLTIQRTQQEDSAVYLCASSPQGITEAFFGQGTRLTVV.

The genes are TRBV5-1 and TRBJ1-1, with D possibly matching TRBD1 (6 bases). The CDR3 is made up of 15 amino acids. Trimming cost V 0 bases and J 4 bases, with 13 bases left between them. Germline V gene data show CDR1 as SGHRS and CDR2 as YFSETQ. The CDR3 DNA reads TGCGCCAGCAGCTTGGATAAGACAGGAACCACTGAAGCTTTCTTT. It is translated as CASSLDKTGTTEAFF.

A note on this clone: The junction departs from germline at one end; a sequencing error may be responsible. The chain recombines TRBV5-1 with TRBJ2-5; D is unresolved. Germline V lookup: CDR1 SGHRS, CDR2 YFSETQ. The CDR3 consists of 15 residues. The CDR3 here is CASSLGLTYHETQYF. DNA of the CDR3: TGCGCCAGCAGCTTGGGCCTTACTTACCACGAGACCCAGTACTTC.

The chain combines TRBV5-1 with TRBJ2-5, with 14 bases that match TRBD2. Germline V gives CDR1 SGHRS, CDR2 YFSETQ. The V and J ends lost 3 bases and 3 bases, in that order; junction bases with no gene match: 1. The CDR3 has 15 residues. The CDR3 nucleotides are TGCGCCAGCAGCTGGGGACTAGCGGGAGAAGAGACCCAGTACTTC. Residues: CASSWGLAGEETQYF. The whole variable domain, filled in from reference TRBV5-1 and TRBJ2-5, reads KAGVTQTPRYLIKTRGQQVTLSCSPISGHRSVSWYQQTPGQGLQFLFEYFSETQRNKGNFPGRFSGRQFSNSRSEMNVSTLELGDSALYLCASSWGLAGEETQYFGPGTRLLVL.

The gene calls are TRBV2 and TRBJ2-2, with D tentatively TRBD1 (6 bases). Germline CDR1 and CDR2: SNHLY and FYNNEI. Trimming removed 5 bases at V and 1 base at J, with 8 bases between. CDR3 length: 14 amino acids. CDR3 in amino acids: CASSSTGNTGELFF. Written as DNA, the CDR3 is TGTGCCAGCAGTTCGACAGGGAACACCGGGGAGCTGTTTTTT.

V and J are TRBV10-3 and TRBJ2-7, with 8 nucleotides matching TRBD1. The CDR3 loop spans 16 amino acids. Trimming took 2 bases from V and 5 from J; bases not matched to a gene: 11. Germline V gene sequence: CDR1 ENHRY, CDR2 SYGVKD. DNA of the CDR3: TGTGCCATCAGTGAGGCTCTTACGACAGGGGCCCACGAGCAGTACTTC. Its protein is CAISEALTTGAHEQYF.

The rearrangement joins TRBV4-3 to TRBJ2-3; D possibly corresponds to TRBD1 (5 bases). V lost 1 base and J lost 0, with 8 bases in between. CDR1 is LGHNA and CDR2 is YSLEER in the germline V gene. The CDR3 extends over 15 amino acids. The CDR3 is CASSQARVSTDTQYF. CDR3 coding DNA: TGCGCCAGCAGCCAAGCCAGGGTTAGCACAGATACGCAGTATTTT.